A single sample is the source of the 10 T cell receptor beta chains below, sequenced in a study of graft-versus-host responses after intestinal transplantation. No cognate antigen is known for these TCRs. The repertoire was sequenced with immunoSEQ multiplex PCR; TCRdb's copy has only in-frame clones and lacks some. The data contain about 90,000 clones, under 85% of them singletons. Material: unstimulated CD8+ T cells sorted from spleen or lymph node cells, obtained before intestinal transplant. These TCRs come from a human donor who received an intestinal transplant.

The rearrangement uses TRBV7-9 and TRBJ2-1; 7 bases are a match to TRBD1. The trim removed 0 bases at V and 8 bases at J, leaving 13 bases unmatched. Germline V gene lookup returns CDR1 SEHNR and CDR2 FQNEAQ (reference sequence). The CDR3 has 17 residues. The CDR3 sequence is CASSLAPRGGLKYEQFF. In nucleotides, the CDR3 is TGTGCCAGCAGCTTAGCCCCGAGAGGGGGCCTGAAGTATGAGCAGTTCTTC.

The CDR3 DNA follows: TGTGCCAGCAGTGAAGCGCTAGGACAGAGCCCCTACGAGCAGTACTTC. Its protein is CASSEALGQSPYEQYF. The chain uses TRBV2 and TRBJ2-7, with D maybe TRBD1 (6 bases). The CDR3 runs to 16 residues. CDR1 SNHLY and CDR2 FYNNEI come from the germline V gene. V was pared by 0 bases and J by 2 bases, with 14 bases between.

The CDR3 bases are TGCGCCAGCAGCTCACTAGCGGGAGACCCCGGGGAGCTGTTTTTT. Its translation: CASSSLAGDPGELFF. This chain links TRBV4-1 with TRBJ2-2, with 11 bases identical to TRBD2. From germline, CDR1 is MGHRA and CDR2 YSYEKL. The CDR3 has 15 amino acids. With V trimmed by 5 bases and J by 6 bases, 5 bases remained unmatched.

The chain combines TRBV2 with TRBJ1-1; no clear D. Germline V lookup: CDR1 SNHLY, CDR2 FYNNEI. The CDR3 contains 14 residues. Trimming stripped 4 bases from V and 5 bases from J, with 14 bases between. CDR3 DNA sequence: TGTGCCAGCAGTGGGTACTGGGCCGTGACTGAAGCTTTCTTT. Its protein product is CASSGYWAVTEAFF.

The genes are TRBV4-2 and TRBJ1-5, with TRBD1 as a possible D gene (5 bases). V lost 2 bases and J lost 6, with 26 bases in between. The length of the CDR3 is 19 residues. Germline V gives CDR1 LGHNA, CDR2 YNFKEQ. This CDR3 is CASSQLADPAGSLIQPQHF. The CDR3 DNA reads as TGTGCCAGCAGCCAACTAGCTGATCCGGCAGGGAGCCTGATTCAGCCCCAGCATTTT.

The chain joins TRBV7-9 to TRBJ1-2; D not resolved. Germline CDR1 and CDR2: SEHNR and FQNEAQ (reference sequence). Trimming stripped 3 bases from V and 3 bases from J, with 14 bases between. The CDR3 extends over 15 amino acids. In DNA form, the CDR3 reads TGTGCCAGCAGCTTCTCGGCCCTCCCGGACTATGGCTACACCTTC. Its translation: CASSFSALPDYGYTF. Looking up the rest from reference TRBV7-9 and TRBJ1-2 gives the full variable domain: DTGVSQNPRHKITKRGQNVTFRCDPISEHNRLYWYRQTLGQGPEFLTYFQNEAQLEKSRLLSDRFSAERPKGSFSTLEIQRTEQGDSAMYLCASSFSALPDYGYTFGSGTRLTVV.

The chain employs TRBV5-1 and TRBJ1-1, with 8 bases matching TRBD1. The CDR3 is 16 amino acids. J was trimmed by 4 bases and V by 4 bases; bases with no gene match: 12. The V gene's germline CDR1 is SGHRS and CDR2 YFSETQ. CDR3 sequence: CASSPDRASPATEAFF. CDR3 DNA: TGCGCCAGCAGCCCGGACAGGGCAAGCCCTGCCACTGAAGCTTTCTTT.

The rearrangement links TRBV7-6 to TRBJ2-1; 10 nucleotides align to TRBD2. This CDR3 is 17 amino acids long. Trimming removed 3 bases from V and 8 bases from J; junction bases left unmatched: 13. Germline V gene lookup returns CDR1 SGHVS and CDR2 FNYEAQ. This CDR3 reads CASSFYSGGTRWDEQFF. For the CDR3, the DNA is TGTGCCAGCAGCTTTTATAGCGGGGGGACCCGTTGGGATGAGCAGTTCTTC.

The rearrangement links TRBV6-6 to TRBJ2-7; possibly TRBD1 or TRBD2 for D (5 bases each). Germline V CDR1 and CDR2: MNHNY, SVGAGI (reference sequence). The CDR3 is 13 residues long. Trimming took off 8 bases at V and 3 bases at J, with 14 bases between the two ends. Here the CDR3 reads CASSIGENYEQYF. CDR3 DNA sequence: TGTGCCAGCTCGATAGGGGAGAACTACGAGCAGTACTTC.

This sequence joins TRBV2 and TRBJ1-6; TRBD1 might be the D (6 bases). CDR1 and CDR2 (germline): SNHLY, FYNNEI. The V gene lost 8 bases and the J gene lost 6 bases, with 11 bases spanning the gap. The CDR3 has 13 amino acids. The CDR3 is CASGGHPNSPLHF. Written as DNA, the CDR3 is TGTGCCAGCGGGGGACATCCTAATTCACCCCTCCACTTT.